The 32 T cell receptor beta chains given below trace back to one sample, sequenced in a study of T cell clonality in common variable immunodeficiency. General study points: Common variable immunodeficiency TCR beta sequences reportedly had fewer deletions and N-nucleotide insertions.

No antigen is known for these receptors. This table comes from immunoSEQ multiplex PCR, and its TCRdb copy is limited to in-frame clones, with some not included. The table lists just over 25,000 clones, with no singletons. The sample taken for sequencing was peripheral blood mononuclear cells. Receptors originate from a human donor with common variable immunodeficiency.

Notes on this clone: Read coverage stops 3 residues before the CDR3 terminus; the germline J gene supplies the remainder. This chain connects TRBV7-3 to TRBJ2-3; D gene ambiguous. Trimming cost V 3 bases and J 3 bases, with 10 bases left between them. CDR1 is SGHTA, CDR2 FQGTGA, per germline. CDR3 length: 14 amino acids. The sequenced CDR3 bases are TGTGCCAGCAGCTTCCAGATTCAAACAGATACG. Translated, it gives CASSFQIQTDT. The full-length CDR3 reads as CASSFQIQTDTQYF.

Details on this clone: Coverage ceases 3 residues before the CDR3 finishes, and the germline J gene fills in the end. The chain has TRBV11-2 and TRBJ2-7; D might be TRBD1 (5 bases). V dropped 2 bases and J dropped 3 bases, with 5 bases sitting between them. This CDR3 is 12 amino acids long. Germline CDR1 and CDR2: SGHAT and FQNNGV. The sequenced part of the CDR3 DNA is TGTGCCAGCAGCTTACAGGGCTACGAG. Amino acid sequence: CASSLQGYE. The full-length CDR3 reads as CASSLQGYEQYF.

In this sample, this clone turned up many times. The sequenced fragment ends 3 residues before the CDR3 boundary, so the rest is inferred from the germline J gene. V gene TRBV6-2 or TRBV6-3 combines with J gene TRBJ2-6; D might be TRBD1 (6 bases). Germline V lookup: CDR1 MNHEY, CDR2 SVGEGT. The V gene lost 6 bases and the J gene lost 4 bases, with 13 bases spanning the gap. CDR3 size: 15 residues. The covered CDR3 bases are TGTGCCAGCAGGCGTAATGACAGGGGGGCCAACGTC. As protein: CASRRNDRGANV. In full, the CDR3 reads CASRRNDRGANVLTF.

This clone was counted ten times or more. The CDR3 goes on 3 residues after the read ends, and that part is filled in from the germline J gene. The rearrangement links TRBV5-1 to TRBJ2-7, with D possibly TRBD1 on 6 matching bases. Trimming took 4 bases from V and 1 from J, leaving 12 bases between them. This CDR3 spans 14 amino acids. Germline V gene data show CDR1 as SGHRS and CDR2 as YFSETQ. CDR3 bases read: TGCGCCAGCAGCAGATTAGGACAGTCCTACGAG. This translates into CASSRLGQSYE. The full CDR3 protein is CASSRLGQSYEQYF.

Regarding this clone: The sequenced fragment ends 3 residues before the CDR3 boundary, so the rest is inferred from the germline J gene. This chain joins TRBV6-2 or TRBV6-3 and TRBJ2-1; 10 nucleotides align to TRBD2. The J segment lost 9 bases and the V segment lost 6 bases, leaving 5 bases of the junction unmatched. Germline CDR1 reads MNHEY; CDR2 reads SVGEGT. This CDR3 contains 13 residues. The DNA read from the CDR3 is TGTGCCAGCAGGAGCGGGGGGGTGGGTGAG. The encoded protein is CASRSGGVGE. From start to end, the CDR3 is CASRSGGVGEQFF.

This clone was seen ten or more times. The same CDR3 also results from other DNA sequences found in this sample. The sequenced part of the CDR3 DNA is TGTGCCTGGAGTTCTAGCGGGAGCACTGACGAG. Translated, it gives CAWSSSGSTDE. The full CDR3 is CAWSSSGSTDEQYF. The chain is built from TRBV30 and TRBJ2-7, with 10 bases aligning to TRBD2. The read gets to within 3 residues of the CDR3 end, and the germline J gene fills in the rest. The CDR3 contains 14 residues. Germline V gene sequence: CDR1 GTSNPN, CDR2 SVGIG (reference sequence). V dropped 2 bases and J dropped 5; count of bases not matched to a gene: 6. Variable domain in full (rest from reference TRBV30 and TRBJ2-7): SQTIHQWPATLVQPVGSPLSLECTVEGTSNPNLYWYRQAAGRGLQLLFYSVGIGQISSEVPQNLSASRPQDRQFILSSKKLLLSDSGFYLCAWSSSGSTDEQYFGPGTRLTVT.

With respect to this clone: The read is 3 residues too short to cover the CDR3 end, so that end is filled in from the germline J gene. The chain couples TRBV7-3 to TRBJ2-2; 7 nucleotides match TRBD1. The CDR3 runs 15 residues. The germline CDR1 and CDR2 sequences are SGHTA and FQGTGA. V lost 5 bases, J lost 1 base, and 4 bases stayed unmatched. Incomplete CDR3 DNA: TGTGCCAGCAGCACAAGGGACAGGAACACCGGGGAG. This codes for CASSTRDRNTGE. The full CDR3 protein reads CASSTRDRNTGELFF.

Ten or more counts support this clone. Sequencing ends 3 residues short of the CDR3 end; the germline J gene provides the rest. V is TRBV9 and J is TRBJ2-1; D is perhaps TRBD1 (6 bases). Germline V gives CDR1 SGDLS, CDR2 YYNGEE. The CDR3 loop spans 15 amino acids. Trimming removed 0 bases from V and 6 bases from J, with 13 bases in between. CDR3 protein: CASSVDSLRGNEQFF. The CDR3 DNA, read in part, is TGTGCCAGCAGCGTAGACTCGCTCAGGGGCAATGAG.

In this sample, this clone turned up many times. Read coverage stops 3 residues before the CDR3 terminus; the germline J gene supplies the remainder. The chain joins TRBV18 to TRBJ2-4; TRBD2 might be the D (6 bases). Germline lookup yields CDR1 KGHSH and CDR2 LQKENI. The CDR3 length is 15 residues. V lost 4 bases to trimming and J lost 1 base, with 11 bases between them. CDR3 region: CASSRPGGAKNIQYF. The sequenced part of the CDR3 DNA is TGTGCCAGCTCACGTCCTGGGGGGGCCAAAAACATT.

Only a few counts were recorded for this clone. The sequenced CDR3 bases are TGTGCCAGCAGCCTGGGGGGGGGATTCAACTATGGC. Amino acids: CASSLGGGFNYG. The full CDR3 protein reads CASSLGGGFNYGYTF. The J gene is TRBJ1-2, the V gene TRBV5-5, with D possibly TRBD1 on 5 matching bases. The read comes to an end 3 residues before the CDR3 does, leaving the germline J gene to fill in the end. The germline V gene encodes CDR1 SGHKS and CDR2 YYEKEE (reference sequence). The CDR3 length is 15 residues. V was trimmed by 4 bases and J by 2 bases, leaving 15 bases between them.

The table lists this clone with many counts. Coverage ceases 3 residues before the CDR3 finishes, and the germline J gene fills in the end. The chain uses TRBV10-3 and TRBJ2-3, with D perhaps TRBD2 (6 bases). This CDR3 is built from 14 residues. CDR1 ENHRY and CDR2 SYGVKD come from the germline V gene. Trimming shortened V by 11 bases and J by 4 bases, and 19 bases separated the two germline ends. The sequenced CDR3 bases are TGTGCCTCTGCTCTAGCGCCTTCACCAGATACG. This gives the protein CASALAPSPDT. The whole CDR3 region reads CASALAPSPDTQYF.

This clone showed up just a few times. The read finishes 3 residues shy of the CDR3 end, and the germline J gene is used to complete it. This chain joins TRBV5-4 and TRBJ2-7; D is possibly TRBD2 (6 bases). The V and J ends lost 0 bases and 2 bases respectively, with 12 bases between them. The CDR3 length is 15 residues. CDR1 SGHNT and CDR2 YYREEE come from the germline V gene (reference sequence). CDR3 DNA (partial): TGTGCCAGCAGCTTGGAAGGGACTTTTCCCTACGAG. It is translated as CASSLEGTFPYE. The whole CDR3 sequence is CASSLEGTFPYEQYF.

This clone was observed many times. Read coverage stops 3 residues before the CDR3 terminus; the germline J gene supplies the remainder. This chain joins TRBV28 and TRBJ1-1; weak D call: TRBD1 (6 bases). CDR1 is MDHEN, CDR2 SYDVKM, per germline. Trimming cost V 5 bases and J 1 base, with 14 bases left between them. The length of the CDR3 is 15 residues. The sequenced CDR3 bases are TGTGCCAGCAGTCCACTACAGGGAAAGAACACTGAA. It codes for CASSPLQGKNTE. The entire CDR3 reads CASSPLQGKNTEAFF.

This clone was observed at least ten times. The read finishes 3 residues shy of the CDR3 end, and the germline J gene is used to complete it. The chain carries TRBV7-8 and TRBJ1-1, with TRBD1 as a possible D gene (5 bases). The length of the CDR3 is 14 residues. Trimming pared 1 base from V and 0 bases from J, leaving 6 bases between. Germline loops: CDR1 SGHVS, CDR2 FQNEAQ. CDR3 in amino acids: CASSLGQMNTEAFF. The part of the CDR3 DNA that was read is TGTGCCAGCAGCTTAGGACAGATGAACACTGAA.

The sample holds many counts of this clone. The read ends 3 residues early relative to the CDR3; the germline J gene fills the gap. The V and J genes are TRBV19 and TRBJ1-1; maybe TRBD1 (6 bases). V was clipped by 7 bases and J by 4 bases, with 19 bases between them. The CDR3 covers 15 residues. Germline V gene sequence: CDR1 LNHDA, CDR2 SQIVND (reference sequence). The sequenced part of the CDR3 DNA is TGTGCCAGTAAGACGGGCGCAGGGGTGGGCACTGAA. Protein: CASKTGAGVGTE. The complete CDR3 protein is CASKTGAGVGTEAFF.

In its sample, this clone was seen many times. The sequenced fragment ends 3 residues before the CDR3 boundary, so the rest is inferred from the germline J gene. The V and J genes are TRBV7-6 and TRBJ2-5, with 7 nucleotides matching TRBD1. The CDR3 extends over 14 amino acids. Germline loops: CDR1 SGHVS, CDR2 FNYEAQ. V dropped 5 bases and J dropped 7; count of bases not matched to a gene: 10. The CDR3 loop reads CASSPTTGLGTQYF. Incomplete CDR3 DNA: TGTGCCAGCAGCCCTACGACAGGGTTGGGGACC.

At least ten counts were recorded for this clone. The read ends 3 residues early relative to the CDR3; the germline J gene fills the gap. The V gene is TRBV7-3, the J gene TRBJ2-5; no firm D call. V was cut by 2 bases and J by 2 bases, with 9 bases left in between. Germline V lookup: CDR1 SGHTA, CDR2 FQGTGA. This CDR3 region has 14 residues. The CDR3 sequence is CASSLGDKQETQYF. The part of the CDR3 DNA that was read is TGTGCCAGCAGCTTAGGTGACAAACAAGAGACC. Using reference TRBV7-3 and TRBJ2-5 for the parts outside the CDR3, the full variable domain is GAGVSQTPSNKVTEKGKYVELRCDPISGHTALYWYRQSLGQGPEFLIYFQGTGAADDSGLPNDRFFAVRPEGSVSTLKIQRTERGDSAVYLCASSLGDKQETQYFGPGTRLLVL.

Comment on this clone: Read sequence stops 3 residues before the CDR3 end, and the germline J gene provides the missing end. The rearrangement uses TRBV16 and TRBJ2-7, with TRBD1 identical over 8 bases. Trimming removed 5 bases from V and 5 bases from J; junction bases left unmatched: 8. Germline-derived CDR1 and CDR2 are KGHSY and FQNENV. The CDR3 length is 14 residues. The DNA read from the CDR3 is TGTGCCAGCAGCGTCCCAGGGGGCGGGGACGAG. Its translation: CASSVPGGGDE. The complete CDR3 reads CASSVPGGGDEQYF. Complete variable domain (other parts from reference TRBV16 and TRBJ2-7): GEEVAQTPKHLVRGEGQKAKLYCAPIKGHSYVFWYQQVLKNEFKFLISFQNENVFDETGMPKERFSAKCLPNSPCSLEIQATKLEDSAVYFCASSVPGGGDEQYFGPGTRLTVT.

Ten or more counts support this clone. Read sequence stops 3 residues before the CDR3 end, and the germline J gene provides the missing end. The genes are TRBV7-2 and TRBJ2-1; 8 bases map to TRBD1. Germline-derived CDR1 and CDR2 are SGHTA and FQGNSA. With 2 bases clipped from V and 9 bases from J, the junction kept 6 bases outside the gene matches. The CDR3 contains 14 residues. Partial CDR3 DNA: TGTGCCAGCAGCTTACCCGCTCAGGGGGCTGAG. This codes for CASSLPAQGAE. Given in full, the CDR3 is CASSLPAQGAEQFF.

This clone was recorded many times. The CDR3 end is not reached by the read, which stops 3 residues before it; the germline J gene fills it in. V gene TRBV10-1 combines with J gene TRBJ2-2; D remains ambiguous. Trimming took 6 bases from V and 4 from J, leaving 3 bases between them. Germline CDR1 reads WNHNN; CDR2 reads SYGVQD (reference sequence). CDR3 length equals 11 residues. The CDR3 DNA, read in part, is TGCGCCAGCAGCGGCACCGGGGAG. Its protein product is CASSGTGE. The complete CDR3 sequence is CASSGTGELFF.

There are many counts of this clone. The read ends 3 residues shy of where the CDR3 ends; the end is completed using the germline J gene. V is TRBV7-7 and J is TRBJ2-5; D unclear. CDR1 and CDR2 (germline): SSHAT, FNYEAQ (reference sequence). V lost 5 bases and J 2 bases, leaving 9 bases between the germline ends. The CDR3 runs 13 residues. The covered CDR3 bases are TGTGCCAGCAGCCCCATGTTGCAAGAGACC. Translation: CASSPMLQET. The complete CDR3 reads CASSPMLQETQYF. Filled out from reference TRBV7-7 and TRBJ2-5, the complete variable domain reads GAGVSQSPRYKVTKRGQDVTLRCDPISSHATLYWYQQALGQGPEFLTYFNYEAQPDKSGLPSDRFSAERPEGSISTLTIQRTEQRDSAMYRCASSPMLQETQYFGPGTRLLVL.

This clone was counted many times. CDR3 in amino acids: CASSFFVPNEQFF. The CDR3 DNA, read in part, is TGTGCCAGCAGCTTCTTTGTCCCCAATGAG. This chain joins TRBV7-2 and TRBJ2-1; D gene uncertain. The sequence runs out 3 residues before the end of the CDR3; the remainder is reconstructed from the germline J gene. Trimming pared 3 bases from V and 6 bases from J, leaving 9 bases between. The CDR3 spans 13 residues. Germline CDR1 reads SGHTA; CDR2 reads FQGNSA.

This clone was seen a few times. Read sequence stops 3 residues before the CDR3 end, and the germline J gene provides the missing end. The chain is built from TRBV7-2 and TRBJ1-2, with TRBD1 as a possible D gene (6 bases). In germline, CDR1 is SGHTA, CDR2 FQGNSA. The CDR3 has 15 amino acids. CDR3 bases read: TGTGCCAGCAGCTTAGGGGGGGGCGGGGATAGGGGC. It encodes CASSLGGGGDRG. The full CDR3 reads CASSLGGGGDRGYTF. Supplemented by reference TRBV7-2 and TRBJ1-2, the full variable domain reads GAGVSQSPSNKVTEKGKDVELRCDPISGHTALYWYRQSLGQGLEFLIYFQGNSAPDKSGLPSDRFSAERTGGSVSTLTIQRTQQEDSAVYLCASSLGGGGDRGYTFGSGTRLTVV.

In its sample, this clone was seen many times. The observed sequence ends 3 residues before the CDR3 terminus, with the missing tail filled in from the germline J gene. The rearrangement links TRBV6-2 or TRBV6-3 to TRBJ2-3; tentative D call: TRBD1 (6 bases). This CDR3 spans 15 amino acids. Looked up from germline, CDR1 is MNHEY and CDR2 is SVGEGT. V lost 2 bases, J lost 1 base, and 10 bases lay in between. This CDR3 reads CASSYPTGRTDTQYF. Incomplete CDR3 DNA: TGTGCCAGCAGTTACCCGACAGGACGCACAGATACG.

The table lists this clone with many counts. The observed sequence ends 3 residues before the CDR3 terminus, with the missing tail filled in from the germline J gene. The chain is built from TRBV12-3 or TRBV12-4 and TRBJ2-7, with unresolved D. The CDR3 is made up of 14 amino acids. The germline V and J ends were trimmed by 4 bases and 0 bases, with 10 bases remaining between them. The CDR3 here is CASSYTGGSYEQYF. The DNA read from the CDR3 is TGTGCCAGCAGTTATACCGGCGGCTCCTACGAG.

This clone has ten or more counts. The chain's CDR3 is CASSFADTQYF. CDR3 DNA, as far as it was read: TGTGCCAGCAGCTTCGCGGATACG. The chain combines TRBV5-4 with TRBJ2-3, with no clear D. The CDR3 extends 3 residues past the end of the read, so its final part is completed from the germline J gene. Between the trimmed V and J ends, which lost 2 bases and 6 bases, there was a span of 4 bases. The CDR3 consists of 11 residues. CDR1 SGHNT and CDR2 YYREEE come from the germline V gene (reference sequence).

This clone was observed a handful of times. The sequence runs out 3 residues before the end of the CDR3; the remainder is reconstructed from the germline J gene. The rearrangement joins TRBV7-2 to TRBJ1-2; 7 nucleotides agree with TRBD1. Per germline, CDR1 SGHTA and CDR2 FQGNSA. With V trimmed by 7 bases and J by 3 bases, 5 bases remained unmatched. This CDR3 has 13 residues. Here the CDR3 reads CASTVDRHYGYTF. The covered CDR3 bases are TGTGCCAGCACCGTGGACAGGCACTATGGC.

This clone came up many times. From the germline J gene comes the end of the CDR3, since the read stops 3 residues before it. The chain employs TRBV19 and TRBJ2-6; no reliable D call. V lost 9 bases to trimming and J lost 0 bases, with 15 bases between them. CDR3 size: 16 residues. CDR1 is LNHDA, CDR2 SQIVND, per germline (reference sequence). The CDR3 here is CARHFGRPSGANVLTF. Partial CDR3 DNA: TGTGCCAGACATTTTGGCCGTCCCTCTGGGGCCAACGTC. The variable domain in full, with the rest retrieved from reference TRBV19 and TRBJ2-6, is DGGITQSPKYLFRKEGQNVTLSCEQNLNHDAMYWYRQDPGQGLRLIYYSQIVNDFQKGDIAEGYSVSREKKESFPLTVTSAQKNPTAFYLCARHFGRPSGANVLTFGAGSRLTVL.

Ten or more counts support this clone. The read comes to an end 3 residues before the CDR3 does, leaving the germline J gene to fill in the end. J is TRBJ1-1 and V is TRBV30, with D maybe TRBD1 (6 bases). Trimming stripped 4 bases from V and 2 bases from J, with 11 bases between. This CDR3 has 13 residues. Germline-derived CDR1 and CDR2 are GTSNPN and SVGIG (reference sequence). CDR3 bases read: TGTGCCTGGATGCGGACAGCCAACACTGAA. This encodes CAWMRTANTE. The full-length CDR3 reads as CAWMRTANTEAFF.

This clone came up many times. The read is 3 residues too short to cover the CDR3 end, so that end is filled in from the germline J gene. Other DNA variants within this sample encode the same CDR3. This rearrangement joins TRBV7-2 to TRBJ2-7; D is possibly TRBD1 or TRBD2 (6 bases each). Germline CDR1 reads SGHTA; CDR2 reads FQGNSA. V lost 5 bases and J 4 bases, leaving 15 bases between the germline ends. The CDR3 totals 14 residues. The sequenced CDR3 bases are TGTGCCAGCAGCCAAGGAGGGGGACGGTACGAG. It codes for CASSQGGGRYE. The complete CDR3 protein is CASSQGGGRYEQYF.

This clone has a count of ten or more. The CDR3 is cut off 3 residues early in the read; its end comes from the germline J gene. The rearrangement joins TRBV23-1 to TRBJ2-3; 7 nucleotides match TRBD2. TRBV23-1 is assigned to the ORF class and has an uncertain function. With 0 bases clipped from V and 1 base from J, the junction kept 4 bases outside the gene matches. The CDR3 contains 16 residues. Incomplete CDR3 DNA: TGCGCCAGCAGTCAATCGACGGGGGGTTGCACAGATACG. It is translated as CASSQSTGGCTDT. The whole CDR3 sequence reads CASSQSTGGCTDTQYF.

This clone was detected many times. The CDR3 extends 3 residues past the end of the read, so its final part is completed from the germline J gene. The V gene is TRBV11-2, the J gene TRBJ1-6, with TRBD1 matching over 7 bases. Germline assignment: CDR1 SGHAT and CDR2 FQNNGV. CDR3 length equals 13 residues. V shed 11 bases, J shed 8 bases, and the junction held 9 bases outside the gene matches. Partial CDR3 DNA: TGTGCCGGGAGACGACAGGGTTATTCACCC. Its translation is CAGRRQGYSP. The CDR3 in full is CAGRRQGYSPLHF.